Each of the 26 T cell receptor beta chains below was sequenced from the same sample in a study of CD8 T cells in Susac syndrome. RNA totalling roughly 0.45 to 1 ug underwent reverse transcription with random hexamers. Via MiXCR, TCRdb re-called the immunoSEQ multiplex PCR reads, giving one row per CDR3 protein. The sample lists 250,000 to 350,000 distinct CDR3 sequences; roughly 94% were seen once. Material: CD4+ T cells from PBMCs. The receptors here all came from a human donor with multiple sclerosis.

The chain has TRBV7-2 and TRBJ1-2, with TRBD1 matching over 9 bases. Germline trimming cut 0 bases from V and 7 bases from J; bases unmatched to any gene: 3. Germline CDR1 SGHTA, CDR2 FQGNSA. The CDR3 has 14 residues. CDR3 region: CASSLAPGQGGYTF. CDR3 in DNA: TGTGCCAGCAGCTTAGCCCCGGGACAGGGTGGCTACACCTTC.

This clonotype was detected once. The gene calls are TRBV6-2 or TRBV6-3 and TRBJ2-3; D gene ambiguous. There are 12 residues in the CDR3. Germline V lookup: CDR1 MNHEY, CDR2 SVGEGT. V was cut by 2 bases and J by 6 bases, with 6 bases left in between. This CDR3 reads CASSYLVDTQYF. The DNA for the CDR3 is TGTGCCAGCAGTTACCTCGTGGATACGCAGTATTTT.

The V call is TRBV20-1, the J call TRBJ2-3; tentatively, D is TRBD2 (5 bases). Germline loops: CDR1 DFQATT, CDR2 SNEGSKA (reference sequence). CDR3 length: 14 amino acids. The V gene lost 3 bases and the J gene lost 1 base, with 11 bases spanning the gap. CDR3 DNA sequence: TGCAGTGCTAGCGCCGGACTTCGCACAGATACGCAGTATTTT. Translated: CSASAGLRTDTQYF.

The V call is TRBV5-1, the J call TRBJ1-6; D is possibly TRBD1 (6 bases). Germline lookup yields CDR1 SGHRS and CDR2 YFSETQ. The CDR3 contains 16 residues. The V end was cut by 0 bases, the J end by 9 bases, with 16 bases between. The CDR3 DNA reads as TGCGCCAGCAGCTTGGACAGGGCAAGGGGGAGTTCACCCCTCCACTTT. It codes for CASSLDRARGSSPLHF.

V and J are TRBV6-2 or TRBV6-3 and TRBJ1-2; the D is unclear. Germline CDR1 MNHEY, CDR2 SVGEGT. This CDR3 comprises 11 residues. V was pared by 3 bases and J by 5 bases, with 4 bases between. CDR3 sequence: CASSYKYGYTF. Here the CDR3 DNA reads TGTGCCAGCAGTTATAAGTATGGCTACACCTTC.

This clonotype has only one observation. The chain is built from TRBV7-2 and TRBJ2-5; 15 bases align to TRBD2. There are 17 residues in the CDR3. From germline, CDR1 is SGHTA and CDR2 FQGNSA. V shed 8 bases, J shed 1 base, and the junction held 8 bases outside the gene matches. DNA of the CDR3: TGTGCCAGCCGCGGACTAGCGGGAGGGCCGGTCCAAGAGACCCAGTACTTC. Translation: CASRGLAGGPVQETQYF.

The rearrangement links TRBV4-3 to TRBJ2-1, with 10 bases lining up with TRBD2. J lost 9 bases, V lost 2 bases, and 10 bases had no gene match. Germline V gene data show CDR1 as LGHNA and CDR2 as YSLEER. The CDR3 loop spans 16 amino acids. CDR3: CASSQNPLLAGAEQFF. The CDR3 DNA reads TGCGCCAGCAGCCAAAACCCCCTGCTAGCGGGAGCTGAGCAGTTCTTC.

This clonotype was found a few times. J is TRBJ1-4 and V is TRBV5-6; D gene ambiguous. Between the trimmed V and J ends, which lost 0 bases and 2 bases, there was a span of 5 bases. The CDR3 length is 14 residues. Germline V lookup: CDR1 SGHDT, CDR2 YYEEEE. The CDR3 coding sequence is TGTGCCAGCAGCTTGGGCGGTACTAATGAAAAACTGTTTTTT. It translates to CASSLGGTNEKLFF.

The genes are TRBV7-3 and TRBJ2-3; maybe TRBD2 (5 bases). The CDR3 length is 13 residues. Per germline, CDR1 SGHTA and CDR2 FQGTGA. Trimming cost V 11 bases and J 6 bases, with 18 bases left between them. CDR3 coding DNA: TGTGCCGCCGCGGTAGCTCCGGGGGATACGCAGTATTTT. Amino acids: CAAAVAPGDTQYF.

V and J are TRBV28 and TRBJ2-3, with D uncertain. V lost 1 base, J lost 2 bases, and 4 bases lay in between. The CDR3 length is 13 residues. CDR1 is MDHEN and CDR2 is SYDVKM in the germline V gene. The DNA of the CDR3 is TGTGCCAGCAGTTTATCCTACACAGATACGCAGTATTTT. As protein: CASSLSYTDTQYF.

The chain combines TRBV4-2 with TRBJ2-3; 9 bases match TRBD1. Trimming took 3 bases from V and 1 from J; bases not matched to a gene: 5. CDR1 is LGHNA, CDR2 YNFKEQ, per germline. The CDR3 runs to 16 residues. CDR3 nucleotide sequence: TGTGCCAGCAGCCAGGACGGGACAGGGCGCACAGATACGCAGTATTTT. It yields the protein CASSQDGTGRTDTQYF.

The CDR3 DNA reads TGTGCCAGCAGCCCCGGGACAGGGCATCAGCCCCAGCATTTT. Translation: CASSPGTGHQPQHF. The chain uses TRBV3-1 and TRBJ1-5, with 9 bases identical to TRBD1. Trimming cost V 4 bases and J 5 bases; bases outside gene matches: 3. Germline CDR1 and CDR2: LGHDT and YNNKEL (reference sequence). There are 14 residues in the CDR3.

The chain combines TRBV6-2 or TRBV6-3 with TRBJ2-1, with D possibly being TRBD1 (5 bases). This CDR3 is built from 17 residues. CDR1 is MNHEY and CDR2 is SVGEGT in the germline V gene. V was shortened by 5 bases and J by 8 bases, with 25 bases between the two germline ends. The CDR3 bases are TGTGCCAGCAGTCTAAGGTTGACAGCCCCGACTCACGATGAGCAGTTCTTC. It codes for CASSLRLTAPTHDEQFF.

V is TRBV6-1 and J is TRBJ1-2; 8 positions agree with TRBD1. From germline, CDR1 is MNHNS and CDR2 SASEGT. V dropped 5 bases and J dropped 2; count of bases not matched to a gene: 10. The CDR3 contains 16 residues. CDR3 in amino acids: CASSPPGQAGNYGYTF. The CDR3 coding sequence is TGTGCCAGCAGTCCGCCGGGACAGGCGGGGAACTATGGCTACACCTTC.

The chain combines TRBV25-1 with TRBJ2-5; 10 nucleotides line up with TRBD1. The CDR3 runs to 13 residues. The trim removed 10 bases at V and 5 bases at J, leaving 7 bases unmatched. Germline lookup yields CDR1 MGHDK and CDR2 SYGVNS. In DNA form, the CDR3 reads TGTGCCACGAGGGACAGGGGATTTGAGACCCAGTACTTC. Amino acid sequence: CATRDRGFETQYF.

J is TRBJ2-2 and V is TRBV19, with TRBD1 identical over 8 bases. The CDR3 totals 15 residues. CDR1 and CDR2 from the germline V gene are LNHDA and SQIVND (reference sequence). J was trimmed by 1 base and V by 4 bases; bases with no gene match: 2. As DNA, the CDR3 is TGTGCCAGTAGTAGAGGGACAGGGAACACCGGGGAGCTGTTTTTT. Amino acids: CASSRGTGNTGELFF.

CDR3 amino acids: CASSSPMRSGYGYTF. In DNA, the CDR3 is TGCGCCAGCAGCTCTCCCATGAGGAGCGGCTATGGCTACACCTTC. The rearrangement uses TRBV4-1 and TRBJ1-2; D uncertain. Germline CDR1 is MGHRA and CDR2 is YSYEKL. V lost 5 bases to trimming and J lost 4 bases, with 17 bases between them. The CDR3 covers 15 residues.

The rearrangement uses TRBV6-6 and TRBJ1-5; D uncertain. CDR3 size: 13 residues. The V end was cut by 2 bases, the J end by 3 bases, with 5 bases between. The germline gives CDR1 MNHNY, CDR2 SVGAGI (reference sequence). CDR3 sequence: CASSYSFNQPQHF. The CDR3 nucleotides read TGTGCCAGCAGTTACAGCTTCAATCAGCCCCAGCATTTT.

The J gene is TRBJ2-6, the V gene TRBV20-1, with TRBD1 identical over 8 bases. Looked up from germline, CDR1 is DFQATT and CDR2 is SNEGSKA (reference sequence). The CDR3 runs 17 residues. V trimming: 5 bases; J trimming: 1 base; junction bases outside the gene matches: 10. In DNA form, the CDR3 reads TGCAGTGCTTCTACAGGGGGGTGGGATTCTGGGGCCAACGTCCTGACTTTC. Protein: CSASTGGWDSGANVLTF.

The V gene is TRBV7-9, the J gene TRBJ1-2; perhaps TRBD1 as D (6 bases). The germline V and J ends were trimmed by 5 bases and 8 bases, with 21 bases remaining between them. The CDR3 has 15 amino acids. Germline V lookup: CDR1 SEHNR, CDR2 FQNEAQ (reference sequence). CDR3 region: CASSRPPTGAGGYTF. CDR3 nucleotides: TGTGCCAGCAGCCGACCTCCCACGGGGGCTGGAGGCTACACCTTC.

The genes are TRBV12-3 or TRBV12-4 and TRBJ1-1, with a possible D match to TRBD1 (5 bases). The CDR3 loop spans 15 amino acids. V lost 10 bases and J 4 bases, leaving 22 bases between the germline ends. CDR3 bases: TGTGCCATCAATTCGGCCGGGGCCACTCGCACTGAAGCTTTCTTT. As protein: CAINSAGATRTEAFF.

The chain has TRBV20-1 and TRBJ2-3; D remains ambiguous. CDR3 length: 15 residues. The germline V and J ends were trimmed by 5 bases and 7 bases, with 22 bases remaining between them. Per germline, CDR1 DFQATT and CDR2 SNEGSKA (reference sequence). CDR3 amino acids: CSAPVWPVAPHTQYF. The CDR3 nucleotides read TGCAGTGCTCCCGTCTGGCCCGTTGCCCCCCATACGCAGTATTTT.

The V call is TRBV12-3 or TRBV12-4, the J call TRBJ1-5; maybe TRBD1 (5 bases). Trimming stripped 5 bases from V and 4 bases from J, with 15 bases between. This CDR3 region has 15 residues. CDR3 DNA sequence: TGTGCCAGCAGTAGCCGGGGCCCTATGAATCAGCCCCAGCATTTT. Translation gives CASSSRGPMNQPQHF.

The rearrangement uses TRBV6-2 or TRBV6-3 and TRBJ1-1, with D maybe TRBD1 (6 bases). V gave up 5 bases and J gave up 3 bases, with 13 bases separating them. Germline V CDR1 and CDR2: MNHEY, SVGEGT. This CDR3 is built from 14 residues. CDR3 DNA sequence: TGTGCCAGCAGTAGGGGGGGTTTGCACACTGAAGCTTTCTTT. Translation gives CASSRGGLHTEAFF.

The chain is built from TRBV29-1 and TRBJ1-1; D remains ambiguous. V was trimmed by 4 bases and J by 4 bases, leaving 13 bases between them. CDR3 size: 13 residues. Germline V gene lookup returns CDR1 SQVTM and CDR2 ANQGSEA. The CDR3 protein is CSVVVMGSTEAFF. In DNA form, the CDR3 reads TGCAGCGTTGTTGTGATGGGTAGCACTGAAGCTTTCTTT.

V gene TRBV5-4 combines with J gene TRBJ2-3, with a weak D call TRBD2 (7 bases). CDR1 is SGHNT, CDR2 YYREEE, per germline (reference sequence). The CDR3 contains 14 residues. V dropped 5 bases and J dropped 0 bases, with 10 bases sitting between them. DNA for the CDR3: TGTGCCAGCAGGGGGGGGCCTAGCACAGATACGCAGTATTTT. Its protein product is CASRGGPSTDTQYF.